This T cell receptor (beta chain) is from a study of blood T cell repertoires in COVID-19. Study-level information: Donors in the United States, Italy and Spain gave samples during acute or convalescent COVID-19. PBMCs, B-cell-depleted T cells, or T cells provided the cDNA or gDNA that made up the material.

The Seattle site enrolled patients during active infection and followed them longitudinally. In the original processing: From reference gene primer amplification, estimates of nucleated cell counts were derived. The protocol was immunoSEQ multiplex PCR, while the TCRdb copy is restricted to in-frame clones and leaves out a portion. The DNA gave D and trimming, while V, J and clone size come from that table. The sample lists fewer than 700,000 clones; less than 90% were seen once. This CDR3 is built from 15 residues. Germline V gene data show CDR1 as SNHLY and CDR2 as FYNNEI. Trimming left V 3 bases short and J 3 bases short, with 13 bases between.

The V and J genes are TRBV2 and TRBJ2-3; the D is unclear. The TCR originated in a woman aged 45-65 years with COVID-19, enrolled during active disease. Sequencing input: peripheral blood. CDR3 DNA sequence: TGTGCCAGCAGTGAGGCGCCAGGCGTTACAGATACGCAGTATTTT. Translating gives CASSEAPGVTDTQYF.